This T cell receptor (beta chain) came from a study of technical replicates of blood from a handful of donors. The J segment lost 5 bases and the V segment lost 5 bases, leaving 6 bases of the junction unmatched. Germline CDR1 reads PRHDT; CDR2 reads FYEKMQ (reference sequence). The CDR3 contains 14 residues. Using immunoSEQ multiplex PCR, the repertoire was profiled, and TCRdb retains in-frame clones only, with some absent. The table has about 70,000 clones, around 97% seen once. The TCR sequence derives from a human donor in good health. The source material was T cells isolated from PBMCs. The chain carries TRBV13 and TRBJ1-1; 9 bases map to TRBD1. This CDR3 is CASSLNRGQTEAFF. The DNA for the CDR3 is TGTGCCAGCAGCCTTAACAGGGGGCAGACTGAAGCTTTCTTT.